The present T cell receptor (beta chain) was sequenced within a study of shared clonotypes between healthy human individuals. Across the whole study: Every donor yielded three CD4 naive, three CD4 memory, two CD8 naive and one CD8 memory plate. General observations from the study: Clonotype sharing across donors was expected to vary with sequencing depth.

Produced via immunoSEQ multiplex PCR; TCRdb's table is partial and in-frame only. The sample lists about 1.5 million clones, 95% to 99% occurring once. Trimming removed 4 bases at V and 10 bases at J, with 12 bases between. The CDR3 consists of 12 residues. Germline V gene lookup returns CDR1 SGDLS and CDR2 YYNGEE. Those who donated, Caucasian adults without exception, all lived in Nashville, Tennessee. Comment on this clone: Antigen unknown.

The V gene is TRBV9, the J gene TRBJ2-1; D gene unclear. The receptor was derived from a man younger than 40 in good health. Sequenced input: naive CD4+ T cells sorted from blood. Subset reported: CD45RA+ positively selected. CDR3 protein: CASSFPGSEQFF. CDR3 in DNA: TGTGCCAGCAGCTTCCCCGGGTCGGAGCAGTTCTTC. Using reference TRBV9 and TRBJ2-1 for the parts outside the CDR3, the full variable domain is DSGVTQTPKHLITATGQRVTLRCSPRSGDLSVYWYQQSLDQGLQFLIQYYNGEERAKGNILERFSAQQFPDLHSELNLSSLELGDSALYFCASSFPGSEQFFGPGTRLTVL.